These 19 T cell receptor beta chains came from one sample sequenced in a study of cytomegalovirus exposure and HLA in healthy donors. The study ran its PCR with 60 Vbeta and 13 Jbeta primers. Clones were sequenced by immunoSEQ multiplex PCR, and TCRdb holds only the in-frame ones, with some missing. Here the sample spans some 150,000 clones, roughly 80% being singletons. Source material: PBMCs. Receptors originate from a woman in her 30s in good health and CMV-seronegative.

CDR3 in amino acids: CASSSTGLANYGYTF. The CDR3 nucleotides read TGCGCCAGCAGCTCTACAGGGTTAGCTAACTATGGCTACACCTTC. J is TRBJ1-2 and V is TRBV5-1; D is possibly TRBD1 (6 bases). Germline V gene lookup returns CDR1 SGHRS and CDR2 YFSETQ. The V and J ends lost 3 bases and 0 bases respectively, with 12 bases between them. The CDR3 is made up of 15 amino acids.

The V and J genes are TRBV30 and TRBJ1-6, with TRBD1 as a possible D gene (6 bases). Trimming took 0 bases from V and 7 from J, leaving 16 bases between them. The CDR3 contains 16 residues. Germline V gives CDR1 GTSNPN, CDR2 SVGIG (reference sequence). The CDR3 sequence: CAWSVFWDTVNSPLHF. CDR3 coding DNA: TGTGCCTGGAGTGTCTTTTGGGACACCGTAAATTCACCCCTCCACTTT.

This chain links TRBV5-3 with TRBJ2-3; D possibly corresponds to TRBD2 (6 bases). TRBV5-3 is flagged as an ORF with uncertain function. The CDR3 sequence is 13 residues long. V lost 4 bases and J 0 bases, leaving 6 bases between the germline ends. CDR3: CARSGTSTDTQYF. In DNA form, the CDR3 reads TGTGCCAGAAGCGGGACTAGCACAGATACGCAGTATTTT.

The chain combines TRBV30 with TRBJ1-1; possibly TRBD1 for D (6 bases). From germline, CDR1 is GTSNPN and CDR2 SVGIG (reference sequence). The CDR3 has 13 residues. V shed 4 bases and J shed 5 bases, with 14 bases lying between them. The CDR3 loop is CAWIGPRGTEAFF. CDR3 sequence (DNA): TGTGCCTGGATTGGGCCTAGGGGGACTGAAGCTTTCTTT.

This chain connects TRBV19 to TRBJ2-6, with TRBD1 as a possible D gene (5 bases). The CDR3 is 13 residues long. The germline V and J ends were trimmed by 10 bases and 2 bases, with 9 bases remaining between them. From germline, CDR1 is LNHDA and CDR2 SQIVND (reference sequence). CDR3 amino acids: CATADTGANVLTF. CDR3 DNA: TGTGCCACCGCGGACACTGGGGCCAACGTCCTGACTTTC.

This chain links TRBV5-1 with TRBJ1-1, with TRBD1 matching over 8 bases. Germline V lookup: CDR1 SGHRS, CDR2 YFSETQ. V trimming: 0 bases; J trimming: 0 bases; junction bases outside the gene matches: 4. The length of the CDR3 is 16 residues. CDR3 in amino acids: CASSLGTGSMNTEAFF. CDR3 nucleotide sequence: TGCGCCAGCAGCTTGGGGACAGGGTCCATGAACACTGAAGCTTTCTTT.

J is TRBJ2-1 and V is TRBV7-9, with 9 bases that match TRBD2. The germline CDR1 and CDR2 sequences are SEHNR and FQNEAQ (reference sequence). The CDR3 sequence is 16 residues long. The J segment lost 5 bases and the V segment lost 5 bases, leaving 10 bases of the junction unmatched. The CDR3 nucleotides are TGTGCCAGCAGCCCGACCCAGCGGGGGGAGGACAATGAGCAGTTCTTC. It is translated as CASSPTQRGEDNEQFF.

The chain links TRBV27 to TRBJ2-1; a possible D gene is TRBD2 (5 bases). This CDR3 comprises 17 residues. The germline V gene encodes CDR1 MNHEY and CDR2 SMNVEV (reference sequence). V gave up 5 bases and J gave up 4 bases, with 21 bases separating them. The CDR3 DNA follows: TGTGCCAGCAGTCCAGTTTATGGTGGGAGTATGTACAATGAGCAGTTCTTC. Translation gives CASSPVYGGSMYNEQFF.

This chain links TRBV12-5 with TRBJ1-2; D is perhaps TRBD1 (6 bases). CDR1 and CDR2 from the germline V gene are LGHNT and FRNRAP. V was shortened by 6 bases and J by 4 bases, with 12 bases between the two germline ends. This CDR3 is 13 amino acids long. CDR3 loop: CASGPGQIYGYTF. In nucleotides, the CDR3 is TGTGCTAGTGGACCCGGACAGATCTATGGCTACACCTTC.

The chain combines TRBV30 with TRBJ2-5, with TRBD2 matching 7 bases. The CDR3 contains 14 residues. Germline assignment: CDR1 GTSNPN and CDR2 SVGIG (reference sequence). Trimming at V came to 4 bases and at J to 4 bases, leaving 9 bases not matched to a gene. For the CDR3, the DNA is TGTGCCTGGACCGGGACTAATCATGGAGAGACCCAGTACTTC. Its protein product is CAWTGTNHGETQYF.

For this clone: The sample holds other DNA sequences that translate to the same CDR3. The chain couples TRBV18 to TRBJ2-1; TRBD2 matches at 8 bases. The CDR3 runs 15 residues. CDR1 is KGHSH, CDR2 LQKENI, per germline. The V gene end was trimmed by 2 bases and the J gene end by 0 bases; junction bases not matched to a gene: 0. The CDR3 DNA follows: TGTGCCAGCTCACCAGCGGGGGGCTCCTACAATGAGCAGTTCTTC. Protein: CASSPAGGSYNEQFF.

The chain uses TRBV11-2 and TRBJ2-7; D not resolved. This CDR3 has 13 amino acids. The V gene's germline CDR1 is SGHAT and CDR2 FQNNGV. V gave up 1 base and J gave up 7 bases, with 11 bases separating them. CDR3 amino acids: CASSLAVRSEQYF. The CDR3 DNA sequence: TGTGCCAGCAGCTTAGCGGTCCGTTCGGAGCAGTACTTC.

This chain joins TRBV5-4 and TRBJ1-2, with TRBD1 matching 8 bases. Germline V gene sequence: CDR1 SGHNT, CDR2 YYREEE (reference sequence). The J segment lost 5 bases and the V segment lost 2 bases, leaving 11 bases of the junction unmatched. This CDR3 has 16 residues. The CDR3 is CASSLPDRGQGYGYTF. In DNA, the CDR3 is TGTGCCAGCAGCTTACCCGACAGGGGTCAGGGGTATGGCTACACCTTC.

This clone was seen only once. The chain couples TRBV7-8 to TRBJ2-7, with D possibly TRBD1 on 6 matching bases. Deletions cut 5 bases from V and 3 bases from J, with 17 bases between. Per germline, CDR1 SGHVS and CDR2 FQNEAQ. The CDR3 consists of 15 residues. CDR3: CASSPRLVRGYEQYF. CDR3 sequence (DNA): TGTGCCAGCAGCCCCAGACTTGTCAGGGGCTACGAGCAGTACTTC.

This clone occurred once. The chain has TRBV7-9 and TRBJ2-5; D is ambiguous. The germline V gene has CDR1 SEHNR and CDR2 FQNEAQ (reference sequence). This CDR3 contains 14 residues. Trimming took 1 base from V and 2 from J, leaving 8 bases between them. This CDR3 reads CASSLDELQETQYF. DNA for the CDR3: TGTGCCAGCAGCTTAGATGAGTTACAAGAGACCCAGTACTTC.

V usage is TRBV7-8 and J usage is TRBJ2-1; 10 nucleotides match TRBD2. The CDR3 runs 16 residues. V trimming: 2 bases; J trimming: 6 bases; junction bases outside the gene matches: 7. The V gene's germline CDR1 is SGHVS and CDR2 FQNEAQ. CDR3 DNA: TGTGCCAGCAGCTTACTAGCGGGAGTAATGTCCAATGAGCAGTTCTTC. Translating gives CASSLLAGVMSNEQFF.

The rearrangement uses TRBV27 and TRBJ2-7, with 7 bases matching TRBD2. Germline CDR1 reads MNHEY; CDR2 reads SMNVEV (reference sequence). This CDR3 has 15 residues. V lost 6 bases to trimming and J lost 0 bases; unmatched junction nucleotides: 8. The CDR3 protein is CASSPRGRDSYEQYF. In DNA, the CDR3 is TGTGCCAGCAGCCCCCGGGGGAGGGACTCCTACGAGCAGTACTTC.

The rearrangement joins TRBV10-3 to TRBJ1-5, with D perhaps matching TRBD1 (6 bases). V dropped 0 bases and J dropped 5 bases, with 20 bases sitting between them. CDR3 size: 18 residues. Germline V lookup: CDR1 ENHRY, CDR2 SYGVKD. CDR3 DNA sequence: TGTGCCATCAGTGAGTCGGGGGGGGCCTTCATTCTAGATCAGCCCCAGCATTTT. This gives the protein CAISESGGAFILDQPQHF.

The chain combines TRBV19 with TRBJ1-4; D perhaps matches TRBD1 (6 bases). Germline V gives CDR1 LNHDA, CDR2 SQIVND (reference sequence). The CDR3 totals 14 residues. V was clipped by 4 bases and J by 3 bases, with 9 bases between them. The CDR3 sequence: CASSTTGPNEKLFF. The CDR3 DNA reads TGTGCCAGTAGTACGACAGGCCCTAATGAAAAACTGTTTTTT.